The TCR beta chain described here comes from a study of T cell changes during pregnancy in multiple sclerosis. Profiling relied on immunoSEQ multiplex PCR, and the TCRdb table lists in-frame clones only, not all of them. This sample yields about 99,000 clones, of which 85% to 95% are seen a single time; around 0.84% belongs to the top ten. The table lists this clone with a count of one. The CDR3 length is 16 residues. Per the germline V gene, CDR1 is SGHTA and CDR2 is FQGNSA. The V segment lost 5 bases and the J segment 2 bases; nucleotides outside the gene matches: 8. The sequencing used peripheral blood, collected after pregnancy. The chain couples TRBV7-2 to TRBJ2-4; 8 positions match TRBD1. The source is a female donor with multiple sclerosis, enrolled in a pregnancy study. The CDR3, as DNA: TGTGCCAGCAGCCCCGGACAGGGCCGATCCAAAAACATTCAGTACTTC. Translation gives CASSPGQGRSKNIQYF.